This TCR beta chain was retrieved from a study of OX40 agonist ivuxolimab in advanced cancers. This CDR3 contains 16 residues. The trim removed 7 bases at V and 0 bases at J, leaving 12 bases unmatched. Germline CDR1 is SGHDT and CDR2 is YYEEEE. Method: immunoSEQ multiplex PCR; TCRdb's copy keeps in-frame clones and lacks some. The data hold tens of thousands of clones, with around 90% observed a single time. The sample consisted of CD4+ or CD8+ T cells sorted from blood, taken in a trial of the OX40 agonist ivuxolimab. The receptor's source is an adult with an advanced solid tumor such as melanoma, head and neck, liver or kidney cancer. This chain links TRBV5-6 with TRBJ2-7; 8 positions agree with TRBD1. The chain's CDR3 is CASEQGQGASSYEQYF. CDR3 DNA: TGTGCCAGCGAGCAAGGCCAGGGGGCGAGCTCCTACGAGCAGTACTTC.